The TCR beta chain described here comes from a study of T cells after yellow fever vaccination. Study-level findings and limits: Abundant bulk-derived clonotypes could contaminate FACS-sorted repertoires.

TCRdb re-analysed the 5' RACE reads in MiXCR, keeping a single row per CDR3 protein. The sample lists 10,000 to 11,000 distinct CDR3 sequences, 4% to 6% occurring once. In this sample, this clonotype turned up many times. The CDR3 covers 14 residues. V lost 2 bases and J lost 4; bases outside the gene matches: 3. In germline, CDR1 is MDHEN, CDR2 SYDVKM. This chain connects TRBV28 to TRBJ1-2; 8 nucleotides align to TRBD1. This specimen consisted of PBMCs, either bulk or a sorted T-cell subset (CD4+, CD8+, memory, or dextramer-sorted; not recorded which), obtained around 15 days after the first yellow fever vaccination. This clonotype originated in a man aged 18-30 years who received the YFV17D yellow fever vaccine. The CDR3 sequence: CASSLGTGGYGYTF. The CDR3 region has the DNA TGTGCCAGCAGTTTAGGGACAGGAGGCTATGGCTACACCTTC.